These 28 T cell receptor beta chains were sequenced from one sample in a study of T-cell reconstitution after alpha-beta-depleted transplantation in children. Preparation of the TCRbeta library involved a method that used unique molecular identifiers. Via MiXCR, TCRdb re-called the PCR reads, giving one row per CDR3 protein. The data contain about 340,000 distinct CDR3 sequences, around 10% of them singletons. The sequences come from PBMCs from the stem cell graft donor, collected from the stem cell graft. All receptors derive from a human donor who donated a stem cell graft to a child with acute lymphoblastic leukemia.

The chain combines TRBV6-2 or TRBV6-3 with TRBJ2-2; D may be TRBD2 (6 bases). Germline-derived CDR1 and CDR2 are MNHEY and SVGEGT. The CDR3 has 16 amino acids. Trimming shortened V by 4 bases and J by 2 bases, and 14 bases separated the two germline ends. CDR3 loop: CASSLRPGTNTGELFF. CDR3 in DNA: TGTGCCAGCAGTTTGCGCCCTGGGACTAACACCGGGGAGCTGTTTTTT.

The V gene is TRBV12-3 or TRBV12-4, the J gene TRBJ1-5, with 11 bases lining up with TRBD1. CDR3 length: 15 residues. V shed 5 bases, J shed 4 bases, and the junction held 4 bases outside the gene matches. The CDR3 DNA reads TGTGCCAGCAGTCGGACAGGGGGCCCGAATCAGCCCCAGCATTTT. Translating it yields CASSRTGGPNQPQHF.

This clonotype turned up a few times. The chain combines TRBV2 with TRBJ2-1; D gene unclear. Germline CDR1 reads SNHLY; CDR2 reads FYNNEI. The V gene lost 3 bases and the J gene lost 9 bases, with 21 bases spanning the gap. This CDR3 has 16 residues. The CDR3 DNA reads TGTGCCAGCAGTGATTCTACCTTGGGTTCTCTTACTGAGCAGTTCTTC. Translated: CASSDSTLGSLTEQFF. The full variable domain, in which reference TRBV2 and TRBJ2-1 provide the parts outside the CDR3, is EPEVTQTPSHQVTQMGQEVILRCVPISNHLYFYWYRQILGQKVEFLVSFYNNEISEKSEIFDDQFSVERPDGSNFTLKIRSTKLEDSAMYFCASSDSTLGSLTEQFFGPGTRLTVL.

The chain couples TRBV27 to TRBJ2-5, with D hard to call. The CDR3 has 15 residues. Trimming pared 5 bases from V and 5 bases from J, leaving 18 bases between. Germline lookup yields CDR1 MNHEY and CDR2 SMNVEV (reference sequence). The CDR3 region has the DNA TGTGCCAGCAGTGAACTCGGCGGCCTAGGGGAGACCCAGTACTTC. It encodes CASSELGGLGETQYF.

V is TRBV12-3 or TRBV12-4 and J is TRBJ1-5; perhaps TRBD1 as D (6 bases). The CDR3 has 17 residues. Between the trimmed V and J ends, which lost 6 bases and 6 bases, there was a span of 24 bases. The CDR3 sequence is CASSLQGTEGTIQPQHF. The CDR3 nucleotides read TGTGCCAGCAGCCTACAGGGAACTGAGGGAACAATTCAGCCCCAGCATTTT.

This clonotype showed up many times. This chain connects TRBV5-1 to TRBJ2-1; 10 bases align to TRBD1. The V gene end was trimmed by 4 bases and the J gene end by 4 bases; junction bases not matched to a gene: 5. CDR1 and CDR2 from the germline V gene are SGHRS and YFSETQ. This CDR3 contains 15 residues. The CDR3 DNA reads TGCGCCAGCAGCGTGACAGGGGGCTTATACAATGAGCAGTTCTTC. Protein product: CASSVTGGLYNEQFF.

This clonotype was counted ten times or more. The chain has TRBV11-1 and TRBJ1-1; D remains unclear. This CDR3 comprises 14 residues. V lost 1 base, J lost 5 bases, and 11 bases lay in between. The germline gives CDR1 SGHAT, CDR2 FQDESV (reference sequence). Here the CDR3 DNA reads TGTGCCAGCAGCTTAGAGTCGACGAGAACTGAAGCTTTCTTT. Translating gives CASSLESTRTEAFF.

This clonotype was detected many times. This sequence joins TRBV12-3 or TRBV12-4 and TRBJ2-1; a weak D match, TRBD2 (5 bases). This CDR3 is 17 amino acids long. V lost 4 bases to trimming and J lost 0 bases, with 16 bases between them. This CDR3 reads CASSSSLALGSYNEQFF. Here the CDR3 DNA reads TGTGCCAGCAGTTCCTCCCTAGCACTGGGCTCCTACAATGAGCAGTTCTTC.

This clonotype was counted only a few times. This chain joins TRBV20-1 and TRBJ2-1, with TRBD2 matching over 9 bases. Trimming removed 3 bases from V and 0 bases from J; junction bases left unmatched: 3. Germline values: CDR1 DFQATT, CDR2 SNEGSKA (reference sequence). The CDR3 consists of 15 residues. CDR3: CSARGLAVSYNEQFF. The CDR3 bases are TGCAGTGCTAGGGGACTAGCAGTCTCCTACAATGAGCAGTTCTTC.

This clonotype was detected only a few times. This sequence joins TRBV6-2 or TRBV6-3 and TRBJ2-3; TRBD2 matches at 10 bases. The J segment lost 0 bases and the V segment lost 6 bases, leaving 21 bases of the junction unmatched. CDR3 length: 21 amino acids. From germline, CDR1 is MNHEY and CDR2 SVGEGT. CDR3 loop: CASRGLAGVPRRGVSTDTQYF. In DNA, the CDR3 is TGTGCCAGCAGAGGGCTAGCGGGAGTGCCGAGGAGAGGGGTGAGCACAGATACGCAGTATTTT.

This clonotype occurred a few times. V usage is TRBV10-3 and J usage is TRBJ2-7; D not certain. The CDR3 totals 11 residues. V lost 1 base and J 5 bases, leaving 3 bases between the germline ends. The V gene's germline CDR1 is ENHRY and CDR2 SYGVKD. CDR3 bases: TGTGCCATCAGTGAGTTGAACGAGCAGTACTTC. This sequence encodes CAISELNEQYF.

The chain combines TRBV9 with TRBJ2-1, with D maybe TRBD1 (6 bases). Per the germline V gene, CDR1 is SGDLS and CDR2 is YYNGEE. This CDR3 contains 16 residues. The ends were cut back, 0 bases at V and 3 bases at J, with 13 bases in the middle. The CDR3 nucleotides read TGTGCCAGCAGCGTAGGTACAGGGCCTAACTACAATGAGCAGTTCTTC. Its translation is CASSVGTGPNYNEQFF.

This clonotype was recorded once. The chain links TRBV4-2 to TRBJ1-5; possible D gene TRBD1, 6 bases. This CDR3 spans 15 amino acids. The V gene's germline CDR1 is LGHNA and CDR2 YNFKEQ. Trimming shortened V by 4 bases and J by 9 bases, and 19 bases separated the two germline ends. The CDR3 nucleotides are TGTGCCAGCAGCCCCGGGCCCGGGGGCTTTGCGCCCCAGCATTTT. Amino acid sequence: CASSPGPGGFAPQHF.

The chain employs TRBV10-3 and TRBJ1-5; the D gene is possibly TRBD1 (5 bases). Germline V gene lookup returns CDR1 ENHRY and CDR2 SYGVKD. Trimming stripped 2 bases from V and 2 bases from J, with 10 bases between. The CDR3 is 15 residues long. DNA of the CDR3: TGTGCCATCAGTGAGGGCAGGGAGGGCAATCAGCCCCAGCATTTT. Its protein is CAISEGREGNQPQHF.

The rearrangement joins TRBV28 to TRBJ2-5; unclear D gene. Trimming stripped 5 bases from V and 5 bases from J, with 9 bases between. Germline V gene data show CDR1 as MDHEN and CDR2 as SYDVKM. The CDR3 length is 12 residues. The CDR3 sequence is CASSPVRETQYF. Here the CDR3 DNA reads TGTGCCAGCAGTCCTGTTCGTGAGACCCAGTACTTC.

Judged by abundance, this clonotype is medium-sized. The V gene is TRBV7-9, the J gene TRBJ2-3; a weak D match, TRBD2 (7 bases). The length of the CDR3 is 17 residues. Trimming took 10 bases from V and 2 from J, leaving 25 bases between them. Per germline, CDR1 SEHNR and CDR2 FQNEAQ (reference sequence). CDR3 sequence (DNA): TGTGCCACCCCCCGGGGGGCGCCGGCGTGGACCACAGATACGCAGTATTTT. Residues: CATPRGAPAWTTDTQYF.

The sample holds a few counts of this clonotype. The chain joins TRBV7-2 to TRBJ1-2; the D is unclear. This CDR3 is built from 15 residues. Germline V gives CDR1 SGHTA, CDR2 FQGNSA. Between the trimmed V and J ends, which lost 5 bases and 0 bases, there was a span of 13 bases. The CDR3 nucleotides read TGTGCCAGCAGCGCCCGGACCCAAGCTAACTATGGCTACACCTTC. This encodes CASSARTQANYGYTF.

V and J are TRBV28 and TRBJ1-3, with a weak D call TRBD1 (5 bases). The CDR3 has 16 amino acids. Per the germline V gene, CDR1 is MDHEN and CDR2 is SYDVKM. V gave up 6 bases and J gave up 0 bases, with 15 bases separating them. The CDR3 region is CASSSWTYRSGNTIYF. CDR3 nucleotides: TGTGCCAGCAGCTCCTGGACATATCGCTCTGGAAACACCATATATTTT.

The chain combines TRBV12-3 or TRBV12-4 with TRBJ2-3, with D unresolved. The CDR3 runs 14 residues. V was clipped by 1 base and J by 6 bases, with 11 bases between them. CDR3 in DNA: TGTGCCAGCAGTTTAGGCCCGGTGGGGGATACGCAGTATTTT. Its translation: CASSLGPVGDTQYF.

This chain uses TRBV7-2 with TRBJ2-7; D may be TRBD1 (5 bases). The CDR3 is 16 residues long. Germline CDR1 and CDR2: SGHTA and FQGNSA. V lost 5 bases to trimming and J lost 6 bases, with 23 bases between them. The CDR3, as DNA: TGTGCCAGCAGCAGTTCGCCGGGCCGAAGGGGCGGCGAGCAGTACTTC. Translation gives CASSSSPGRRGGEQYF.

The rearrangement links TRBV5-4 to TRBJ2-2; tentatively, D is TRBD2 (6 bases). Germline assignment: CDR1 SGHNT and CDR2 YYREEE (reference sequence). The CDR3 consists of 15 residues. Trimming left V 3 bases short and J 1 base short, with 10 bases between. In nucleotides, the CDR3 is TGTGCCAGCAGCTATGGGACTCGGAACACCGGGGAGCTGTTTTTT. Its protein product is CASSYGTRNTGELFF. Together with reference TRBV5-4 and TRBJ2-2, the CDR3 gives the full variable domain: ETGVTQSPTHLIKTRGQQVTLRCSSQSGHNTVSWYQQALGQGPQFIFQYYREEENGRGNFPPRFSGLQFPNYSSELNVNALELDDSALYLCASSYGTRNTGELFFGEGSRLTVL.

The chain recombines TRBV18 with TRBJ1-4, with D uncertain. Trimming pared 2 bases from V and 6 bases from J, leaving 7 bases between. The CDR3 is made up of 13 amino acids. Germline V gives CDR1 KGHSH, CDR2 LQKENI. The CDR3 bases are TGTGCCAGCTCACCAAGGCAGGATGAAAAACTGTTTTTT. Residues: CASSPRQDEKLFF.

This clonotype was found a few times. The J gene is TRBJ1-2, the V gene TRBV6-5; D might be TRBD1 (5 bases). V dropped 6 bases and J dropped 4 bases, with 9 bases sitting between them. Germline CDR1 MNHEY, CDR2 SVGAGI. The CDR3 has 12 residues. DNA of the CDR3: TGTGCCAGCAGGCAGGGACCCTATGGCTACACCTTC. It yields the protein CASRQGPYGYTF.

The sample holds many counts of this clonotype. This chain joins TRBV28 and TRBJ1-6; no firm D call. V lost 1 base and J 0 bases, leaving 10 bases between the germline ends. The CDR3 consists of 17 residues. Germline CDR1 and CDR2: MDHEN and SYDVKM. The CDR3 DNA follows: TGTGCCAGCAGTTTATTCGCACGAAGCTCCTATAATTCACCCCTCCACTTT. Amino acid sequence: CASSLFARSSYNSPLHF.

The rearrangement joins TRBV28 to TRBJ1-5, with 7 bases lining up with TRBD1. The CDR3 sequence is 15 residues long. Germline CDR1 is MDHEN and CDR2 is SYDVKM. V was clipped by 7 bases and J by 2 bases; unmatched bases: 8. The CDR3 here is CASNHRGKGNQPQHF. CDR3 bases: TGTGCCAGCAATCACAGGGGCAAGGGCAATCAGCCCCAGCATTTT.

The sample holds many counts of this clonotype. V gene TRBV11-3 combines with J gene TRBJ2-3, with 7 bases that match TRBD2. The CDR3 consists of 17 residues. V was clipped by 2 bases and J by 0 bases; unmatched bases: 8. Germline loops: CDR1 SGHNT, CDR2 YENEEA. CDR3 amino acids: CASSLSRAGSSTDTQYF. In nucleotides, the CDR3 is TGTGCCAGCAGCTTATCACGAGCGGGAAGCAGCACAGATACGCAGTATTTT.

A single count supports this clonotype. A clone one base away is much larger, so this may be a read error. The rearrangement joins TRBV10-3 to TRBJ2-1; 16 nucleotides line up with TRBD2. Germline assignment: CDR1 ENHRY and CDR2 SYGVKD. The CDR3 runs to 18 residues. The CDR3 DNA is TGTGCCTTCAGTGCGGGACTAGCGGGAGGGACCTCCCACAATGAGCAGTTCTTC. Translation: CAFSAGLAGGTSHNEQFF.

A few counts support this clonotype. The CDR3: CSVEGPRGQHTDTQYF. The CDR3 coding sequence is TGCAGCGTTGAAGGCCCCAGGGGGCAACACACAGATACGCAGTATTTT. The chain combines TRBV29-1 with TRBJ2-3, with 8 bases matching TRBD1. This CDR3 has 16 amino acids. The germline V gene encodes CDR1 SQVTM and CDR2 ANQGSEA. The V gene end was trimmed by 1 base and the J gene end by 2 bases; junction bases not matched to a gene: 8.